These T cell receptor beta chains were read from a single sample in a study of control samples from healthy donors and cancer patients. The repertoire was sequenced with immunoSEQ multiplex PCR; TCRdb's copy has only in-frame clones and lacks some. Of 190,000 or so clones listed, just under 95% are singletons. The sequenced sample consisted of blood. These receptors were taken from a man between 18 and 35 years old in good health. Both conserved end residues are part of each CDR3. A D gene is named only where the DNA matches it firmly. Clone size appears in some rows only: once, few, many, or a class for an expanded clone.

>TRBD2|TRBJ2-7|TRBV10-2|NA
CASSGTSGGAGDEQYF
TGCGCCAGCAGTGGGACTAGCGGGGGGGCCGGTGACGAGCAGTACTTC
>NA|TRBJ1-3|TRBV5-1|NA
CASSLTFGYSGNTIYF
TGCGCCAGCAGCTTAACCTTCGGTTACTCTGGAAACACCATATATTTT
>NA|TRBJ1-1|TRBV18|NA
CASSPPSGTSTEAFF
TGTGCCAGCTCACCACCTTCAGGGACGAGCACTGAAGCTTTCTTT
>NA|TRBJ1-6|TRBV19|NA
CATRGRSYNSPLHF
TGTGCCACCCGAGGGAGGTCCTATAATTCACCCCTCCACTTT
>TRBD1|TRBJ1-2|TRBV5-1|NA
CASSSDRDGYTF
TGCGCCAGCAGCTCGGACAGGGATGGCTACACCTTC
>TRBD1|TRBJ1-6|TRBV6-6|NA
CASRAGQGSQSPLHF
TGTGCCAGCAGGGCGGGACAGGGGAGTCAATCACCCCTCCACTTT
>TRBD1|TRBJ2-7|TRBV27|NA
CASAVPKAGGSVYEQYF
TGTGCCTCAGCAGTCCCGAAGGCAGGGGGCTCTGTCTACGAGCAGTACTTC
>NA|TRBJ1-3|TRBV6-1|once
CASSEVGISGNTIYF
TGTGCCAGCAGTGAAGTGGGTATCTCTGGAAACACCATATATTTT
>NA|TRBJ1-2|TRBV20-1|NA
CSAAGTYGYTF
TGCAGTGCGGCGGGGACCTATGGCTACACCTTC
>NA|TRBJ2-1|TRBV6-4|NA
CASSEAPGDAGNEQFF
TGTGCCAGCAGTGAAGCACCGGGGGATGCGGGGAATGAGCAGTTCTTC
>TRBD1|TRBJ2-6|TRBV6-5|NA
CASSRRTGFRDVLTF
TGTGCCAGCAGTCGCCGGACAGGCTTTCGAGACGTCCTGACTTTC
>NA|TRBJ2-1|TRBV20-1|NA
CSVGADNEQFF
TGCAGTGTTGGAGCGGACAATGAGCAGTTCTTC
>NA|TRBJ2-7|TRBV9|NA
CASSVDPGKREQYF
TGTGCCAGCAGCGTAGACCCAGGGAAGCGCGAGCAGTACTTC
>NA|TRBJ2-3|TRBV6-4|NA
CASSDEGTDTQYF
TGTGCCAGCAGTGACGAGGGCACAGATACGCAGTATTTT
>NA|TRBJ2-5|TRBV5-5|NA
CASSLTGLRGETQYF
TGTGCCAGCAGCTTGACGGGACTGAGAGGAGAGACCCAGTACTTC
>NA|TRBJ2-7|TRBV6-5|NA
CASSYGASLSYEQYF
TGTGCCAGCAGTTACGGGGCCTCCCTCTCCTACGAGCAGTACTTC